This entry describes one TCR beta chain. Its antigen is currently unknown. This entry belongs to a study of long-term antiretroviral therapy in people with HIV. Overall study: The 2015 immediate-ART recommendation came about a decade after the earliest samples. Study results and limitations: Nothing was known about ART adherence, viral resistance or changes in therapy.

Version v3.0 of the immunoSEQ assay ran at survey level. Libraries were prepared by immunoSEQ multiplex PCR; TCRdb keeps only in-frame clonotypes and omits some of them. Counted here are some 26,000 clones, roughly nine tenths occurring once; the ten biggest clones make up around 4.8%. CDR3 length: 15 residues. Germline assignment: CDR1 ENHRY and CDR2 SYGVKD. Deletions cut 7 bases from V and 4 bases from J, with 16 bases between. This sample comprised unsorted PBMCs, obtained 2.6 to 2.8 years after starting antiretroviral therapy. The V call is TRBV10-3, the J call TRBJ2-2; D is perhaps TRBD2 (6 bases). This sequence originates from a man aged 35 to 55 with HIV. The CDR3 loop reads CAIMGGQGGTGELFF. CDR3 DNA: TGTGCCATCATGGGAGGCCAGGGAGGCACCGGGGAGCTGTTTTTT.